Below are 5 T cell receptor beta chains sequenced from a single sample in a study of early T cells in non-severe SARS-CoV-2 infection. TCRdb re-called the 5' RACE reads through MiXCR, storing one row per CDR3 protein. The sample carries under 60,000 distinct CDR3 sequences, around 9.7% recorded once. Sequenced material: whole blood. The origin of the receptors is an adult who was a healthcare worker with PCR-confirmed SARS-CoV-2 infection or an uninfected control (not recorded which).

This clonotype turned up a few times. The CDR3 bases are TGCAGTGCTAGAGATGGGAGGGGCACCTACGAGCAGTACTTC. It translates to CSARDGRGTYEQYF. V gene TRBV20-1 combines with J gene TRBJ2-7; 7 bases fit TRBD2. V was pared by 0 bases and J by 2 bases, with 4 bases of the junction left unmatched. Germline V CDR1 and CDR2: DFQATT, SNEGSKA (reference sequence). The length of the CDR3 is 14 residues.

The sample holds a few counts of this clonotype. This rearrangement joins TRBV3-1 to TRBJ2-3; D remains unclear. The CDR3 covers 15 residues. Germline CDR1 is LGHDT and CDR2 is YNNKEL (reference sequence). The germline V and J ends were trimmed by 4 bases and 5 bases, with 16 bases remaining between them. CDR3 sequence (DNA): TGTGCCAGCAGCCCTTCGTTCTCCCGCGGAGATACGCAGTATTTT. Its protein is CASSPSFSRGDTQYF.

This clonotype has more than one count but fewer than ten. The V and J genes are TRBV6-6 and TRBJ2-6; no clear D gene. Between the trimmed V and J ends, which lost 7 bases and 0 bases, there was a span of 4 bases. The germline V gene encodes CDR1 MNHNY and CDR2 SVGAGI (reference sequence). CDR3 length: 13 residues. The CDR3 is CASTGSGANVLTF. The CDR3 nucleotides are TGTGCCAGCACAGGCTCTGGGGCCAACGTCCTGACTTTC.

The chain uses TRBV29-1 and TRBJ2-4; D is perhaps TRBD1 (5 bases). CDR3 length equals 14 residues. CDR1 and CDR2 from the germline V gene are SQVTM and ANQGSEA. The V end lost 1 base, the J end lost 6 bases, and 13 bases lay between the germline ends. CDR3 amino acids: CSVEGPWGTNIQYF. The CDR3 DNA reads as TGCAGCGTTGAAGGGCCCTGGGGCACAAACATTCAGTACTTC.

By sample fraction, this clonotype is medium-sized. The chain has TRBV30 and TRBJ1-1; no clear D. The germline CDR1 and CDR2 sequences are GTSNPN and SVGIG (reference sequence). V lost 2 bases and J lost 5, with 6 bases in between. CDR3 length equals 11 residues. The CDR3 sequence is CAWSRRTEAFF. The CDR3 nucleotides are TGTGCCTGGAGTAGAAGGACTGAAGCTTTCTTT.